The 17 T cell receptor beta chains in this list originate from one sample, sequenced in a study of tissue T cells after allogeneic stem cell transplantation (dated by TCRdb to the early 2020s). According to the study, the label for this sample's time point signals: recipient (host-origin) PBMCs collected before allo-HCT. Library generation was performed with the immunoSEQ multiplex PCR assay. The table was pulled from immuneACCESS by TCRdb, which kept in-frame rearrangements only. Such tables lose some clones; where checked, under half of the loss comes from unresolved V genes, and the rest has no known cause. This sample lists some 45,000 clones; roughly 90% were detected once. Together, the top ten hold over 3% of the sample. Sequenced material: blood, taken before transplantation. The receptors here all came from a woman aged 35-70 years who later had graft-versus-host disease after an allogeneic stem cell transplant.

The chain carries TRBV19 and TRBJ2-3, with D perhaps assigned TRBD1 or TRBD2 (6 bases each). V shed 5 bases and J shed 7 bases, with 19 bases lying between them. The germline gives CDR1 LNHDA, CDR2 SQIVND (reference sequence). The CDR3 is made up of 15 amino acids. The CDR3 coding sequence is TGTGCCAGTAGTGGGGGCGGCCGCGGGATCAATACGCAGTATTTT. This encodes CASSGGGRGINTQYF.

The chain is built from TRBV6-2 or TRBV6-3 and TRBJ1-2; 9 bases line up with TRBD1. The CDR3 is 15 amino acids. V lost 5 bases to trimming and J lost 0 bases; unmatched junction nucleotides: 4. Germline assignment: CDR1 MNHEY and CDR2 SVGEGT. Here the CDR3 DNA reads TGTGCCAGCAGTCCGGACAGGGGCCCTAACTATGGCTACACCTTC. This translates into CASSPDRGPNYGYTF.

This clone was picked up one time. This chain connects TRBV27 to TRBJ2-7, with 8 nucleotides matching TRBD1. The CDR3 runs 14 residues. Trimming cost V 5 bases and J 5 bases; bases outside gene matches: 8. CDR1 is MNHEY, CDR2 SMNVEV, per germline (reference sequence). The CDR3 loop reads CASSLSQQGDEQYF. The CDR3 DNA sequence: TGTGCCAGCAGTCTCAGCCAACAGGGGGACGAGCAGTACTTC.

On this clone itself: The junction differs from germline at one of its ends, possibly a read error. The chain uses TRBV4-2 and TRBJ1-3, with D perhaps TRBD1 (6 bases). The CDR3 is 16 amino acids. Germline CDR1 LGHNA, CDR2 YNFKEQ. The CDR3 reads CAGSQGPRGTGNTIYF. For the CDR3, the DNA is TGTGCCGGCAGCCAAGGGCCCAGGGGCACTGGAAACACCATATATTTT.

This clone was seen once. The chain carries TRBV19 and TRBJ2-3, with a possible D match to TRBD1 (5 bases). This CDR3 region has 15 residues. Trimming removed 3 bases from V and 2 bases from J, with 12 bases in between. The germline V gene encodes CDR1 LNHDA and CDR2 SQIVND (reference sequence). The CDR3 DNA is TGTGCCAGTAGTATGACGACAGCGACCACAGATACGCAGTATTTT. Translated: CASSMTTATTDTQYF.

The chain couples TRBV12-3 or TRBV12-4 to TRBJ2-1; either TRBD1 or TRBD2 may supply D (5 bases each). The CDR3 covers 13 residues. Trimming took off 6 bases at V and 8 bases at J, with 14 bases between the two ends. The CDR3 sequence is CASSLRGVDEQFF. CDR3 DNA sequence: TGTGCCAGCAGCCTCAGAGGGGTAGATGAGCAGTTCTTC.

The J gene is TRBJ2-1, the V gene TRBV4-2, with 8 nucleotides matching TRBD2. Germline V gene data show CDR1 as LGHNA and CDR2 as YNFKEQ. V lost 0 bases, J lost 4 bases, and 8 bases stayed unmatched. The CDR3 has 17 amino acids. Written as DNA, the CDR3 is TGTGCCAGCAGCCAAGAGGGGGGGCTAGCGGGTTACAATGAGCAGTTCTTC. This gives the protein CASSQEGGLAGYNEQFF.

The chain carries TRBV19 and TRBJ2-5, with D perhaps being TRBD1 or TRBD2 (6 bases each). From germline, CDR1 is LNHDA and CDR2 SQIVND (reference sequence). Trimming pared 6 bases from V and 5 bases from J, leaving 22 bases between. CDR3 length: 16 residues. CDR3 sequence: CASSQGWLATMETQYF. CDR3 coding DNA: TGTGCCAGTAGCCAGGGGTGGCTAGCGACGATGGAGACCCAGTACTTC. Full variable domain (remainder filled in from reference TRBV19 and TRBJ2-5): DGGITQSPKYLFRKEGQNVTLSCEQNLNHDAMYWYRQDPGQGLRLIYYSQIVNDFQKGDIAEGYSVSREKKESFPLTVTSAQKNPTAFYLCASSQGWLATMETQYFGPGTRLLVL.

J is TRBJ2-3 and V is TRBV18; 10 bases line up with TRBD2. Trimming took 6 bases from V and 3 from J; bases not matched to a gene: 9. The length of the CDR3 is 16 residues. The germline CDR1 and CDR2 sequences are KGHSH and LQKENI. CDR3 loop: CASSVASGSFTDTQYF. In nucleotides, the CDR3 is TGTGCCAGCTCGGTCGCTAGCGGGAGTTTTACAGATACGCAGTATTTT.

V and J are TRBV4-3 and TRBJ2-7; 11 nucleotides align to TRBD1. CDR1 is LGHNA and CDR2 is YSLEER in the germline V gene. J gave up 4 bases and V 5 bases, and 4 bases lay outside the gene matches. The CDR3 loop spans 14 amino acids. The CDR3 loop is CASSSGTGGYEQYF. The CDR3 DNA sequence: TGCGCCAGCAGCTCAGGGACAGGGGGTTACGAGCAGTACTTC.

This clone was picked up one time. This chain connects TRBV5-4 to TRBJ2-3; maybe TRBD1 (6 bases). There are 13 residues in the CDR3. Trimming cost V 4 bases and J 4 bases, with 10 bases left between them. Germline lookup yields CDR1 SGHNT and CDR2 YYREEE (reference sequence). CDR3 DNA: TGTGCCAGCAGCATAGAGGGGGCAGATACGCAGTATTTT. Its protein product is CASSIEGADTQYF.

The chain is built from TRBV4-3 and TRBJ2-1; D is unresolved. V lost 0 bases to trimming and J lost 0 bases, with 9 bases between them. Germline-derived CDR1 and CDR2 are LGHNA and YSLEER. CDR3 size: 16 residues. The CDR3 loop reads CASSQETSSSYNEQFF. In nucleotides, the CDR3 is TGCGCCAGCAGCCAAGAAACCTCCAGCTCCTACAATGAGCAGTTCTTC.

This clone was seen only once. J is TRBJ2-1 and V is TRBV29-1; the D gene is possibly TRBD1 (6 bases). This CDR3 has 14 residues. Deletions cut 7 bases from V and 10 bases from J, with 23 bases between. Germline loops: CDR1 SQVTM, CDR2 ANQGSEA. DNA for the CDR3: TGCAGCGCTTCCTTCCAGGGGTCCACTCGCGAGCAGTTCTTC. Translating it yields CSASFQGSTREQFF.

This chain joins TRBV10-2 and TRBJ2-2, with D uncertain. The V gene lost 7 bases and the J gene lost 6 bases, with 12 bases spanning the gap. The CDR3 loop spans 13 amino acids. Germline V CDR1 and CDR2: WSHSY, SAAADI. CDR3 amino acids: CASMVLKSGELFF. Here the CDR3 DNA reads TGCGCCAGCATGGTTTTAAAGTCCGGGGAGCTGTTTTTT.

This clone was observed once. The chain has TRBV7-2 and TRBJ2-3, with 11 nucleotides matching TRBD2. V shed 5 bases and J 3 bases; nucleotides not matched to a gene: 4. CDR3 length: 15 residues. Germline values: CDR1 SGHTA, CDR2 FQGNSA. CDR3 protein: CASSPGLAVTDTQYF. For the CDR3, the DNA is TGTGCCAGCAGCCCGGGACTAGCGGTAACAGATACGCAGTATTTT.

The V call is TRBV5-6, the J call TRBJ1-4; 8 bases agree with TRBD1. The CDR3 is 17 amino acids. Germline V CDR1 and CDR2: SGHDT, YYEEEE. Trimming at V came to 4 bases and at J to 3 bases, leaving 11 bases not matched to a gene. CDR3 residues: CASSETDRVGANEKLFF. The CDR3, as DNA: TGTGCCAGCAGCGAAACGGACAGGGTCGGAGCTAATGAAAAACTGTTTTTT.

This sequence joins TRBV7-2 and TRBJ1-2; D remains ambiguous. Trimming stripped 5 bases from V and 6 bases from J, with 13 bases between. This CDR3 is built from 13 residues. Germline assignment: CDR1 SGHTA and CDR2 FQGNSA. Here the CDR3 DNA reads TGTGCCAGCAGCCCGACACTTGAACATGGCTACACCTTC. Translation: CASSPTLEHGYTF.